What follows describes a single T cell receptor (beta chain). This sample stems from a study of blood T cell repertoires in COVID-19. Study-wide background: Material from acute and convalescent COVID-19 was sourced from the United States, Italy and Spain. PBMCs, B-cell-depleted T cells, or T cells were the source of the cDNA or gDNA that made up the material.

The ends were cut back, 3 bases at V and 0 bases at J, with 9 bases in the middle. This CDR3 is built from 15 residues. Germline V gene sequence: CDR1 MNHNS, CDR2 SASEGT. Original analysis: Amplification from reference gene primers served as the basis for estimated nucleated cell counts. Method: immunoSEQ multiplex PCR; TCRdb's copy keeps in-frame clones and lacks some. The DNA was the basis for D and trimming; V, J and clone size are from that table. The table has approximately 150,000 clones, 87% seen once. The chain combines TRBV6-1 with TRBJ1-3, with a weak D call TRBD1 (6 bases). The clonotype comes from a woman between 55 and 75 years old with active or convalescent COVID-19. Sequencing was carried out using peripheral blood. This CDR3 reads CASSEGTHSGNTIYF. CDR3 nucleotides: TGTGCCAGCAGTGAGGGGACACACTCTGGAAACACCATATATTTT.